This is a list of T cell receptor beta chains from one sample in a study of CD8 T cells in cerebrospinal fluid in Alzheimer's disease. Reanalyzing the 10x single-cell sequencing reads, TCRdb keeps one entry per CDR3 protein, without DNA. The clone table shows under 1,500 distinct CDR3 sequences, with the ten largest holding roughly 7.8%. The sample consisted of cerebrospinal fluid. The receptors derive from a human donor in good health. Both conserved end residues are part of each CDR3. Each record gives: V gene, clone size, J gene, CDR3 protein. Size values are once, few and many counts, or a class for expanded clones, and some rows have none.

V: TRBV24-1
size: medium-sized
J: TRBJ2-3
CDR3: CATSEEGQGVIDTQYF

V: TRBV30
size: medium-sized
J: TRBJ2-7
CDR3: CAWSLGALYEQYF

V: TRBV7-8
size: medium-sized
J: TRBJ1-2
CDR3: CASSSADGYGYTF

V: TRBV12-3/TRBV12-4
size: medium-sized
J: TRBJ1-6
CDR3: CASSGQIGSPLHF

V: TRBV5-4
size: .
J: TRBJ2-1
CDR3: CASSLHGGPVTYEQFF

V: TRBV7-8
size: large
J: TRBJ1-1
CDR3: CASSPILGTEAFF

V: TRBV4-2
size: medium-sized
J: TRBJ2-2
CDR3: CASSQELAGSTGELFF

V: TRBV20-1
size: medium-sized
J: TRBJ1-6
CDR3: CSAREHGGTANSPLHF

V: TRBV5-4
size: .
J: TRBJ2-5
CDR3: CASSSGTFQETQYF

V: TRBV4-3
size: large
J: TRBJ2-7
CDR3: CASSQGLVGSYEQYF

V: TRBV24-1
size: medium-sized
J: TRBJ2-5
CDR3: CATSDGSQETQYF

V: TRBV9
size: medium-sized
J: TRBJ2-2
CDR3: CASSVGTSGNTGELFF

V: TRBV5-6
size: .
J: TRBJ2-7
CDR3: CASSFITAYEQYF

V: TRBV30
size: medium-sized
J: TRBJ2-7
CDR3: CAWSGDRGDYEQYF

V: TRBV9
size: medium-sized
J: TRBJ1-5
CDR3: CASSATGTIGQPQHF

V: TRBV2
size: .
J: TRBJ2-1
CDR3: CASSEDGSSYNEQFF

V: TRBV27
size: medium-sized
J: TRBJ2-1
CDR3: CASQIGNEQFF

V: TRBV19
size: medium-sized
J: TRBJ1-1
CDR3: CASSMGRNTEAFF

V: TRBV3-1
size: large
J: TRBJ2-3
CDR3: CASSRPAGGPDTQYF

V: TRBV7-9
size: medium-sized
J: TRBJ2-5
CDR3: CASSLGRNSRGETQYF

V: TRBV5-1
size: medium-sized
J: TRBJ1-3
CDR3: CASSLGQGERSGNTIYF

V: TRBV2
size: medium-sized
J: TRBJ1-6
CDR3: CASSQQGANSPLHF

V: TRBV11-2
size: large
J: TRBJ2-5
CDR3: CASSQGQAQETQYF

V: TRBV10-3
size: medium-sized
J: TRBJ2-3
CDR3: CATGPGTSGRADTQYF

V: TRBV19
size: .
J: TRBJ1-1
CDR3: CASTHRTGGTEAFF

V: TRBV6-5
size: large
J: TRBJ1-6
CDR3: CASRAGQGRGSPLHF

V: TRBV7-2
size: large
J: TRBJ1-4
CDR3: CASSLQQGGFEKLFF

V: TRBV6-2/TRBV6-3
size: medium-sized
J: TRBJ2-3
CDR3: CASRSAGSGTDTQYF

V: TRBV6-5
size: medium-sized
J: TRBJ2-1
CDR3: CASSYPPPNEQFF

V: TRBV6-5
size: medium-sized
J: TRBJ2-3
CDR3: CASSAGPSSTDTQYF

V: TRBV28
size: large
J: TRBJ2-4
CDR3: CASSFGTGKNIQYF

V: TRBV6-1
size: medium-sized
J: TRBJ2-1
CDR3: CASRFGIKQFF

V: TRBV3-1
size: large
J: TRBJ2-6
CDR3: CASSPPGAPSGANVLTF

V: TRBV4-1
size: large
J: TRBJ1-1
CDR3: CASSQSQAIGTEAFF

V: TRBV28
size: medium-sized
J: TRBJ1-2
CDR3: CASSLGHLSGYTF

V: TRBV7-8
size: medium-sized
J: TRBJ2-7
CDR3: CASSLRGPGQSYEQYF

V: TRBV30
size: medium-sized
J: TRBJ1-4
CDR3: CAWSSVGRGEKLFF

V: TRBV7-3
size: medium-sized
J: TRBJ2-2
CDR3: CASSSGGVATGELFF